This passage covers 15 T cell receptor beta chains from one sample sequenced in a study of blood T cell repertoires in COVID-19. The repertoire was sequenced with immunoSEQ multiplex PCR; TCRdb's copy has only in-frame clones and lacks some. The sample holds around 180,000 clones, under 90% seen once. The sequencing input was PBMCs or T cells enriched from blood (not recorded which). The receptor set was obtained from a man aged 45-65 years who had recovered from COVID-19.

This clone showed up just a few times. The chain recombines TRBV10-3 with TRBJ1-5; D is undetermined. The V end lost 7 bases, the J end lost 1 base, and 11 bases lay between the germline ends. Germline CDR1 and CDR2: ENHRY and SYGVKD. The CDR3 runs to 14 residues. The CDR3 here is CAIKSSQSNQPQHF. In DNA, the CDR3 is TGTGCCATCAAGAGTAGTCAAAGCAATCAGCCCCAGCATTTT.

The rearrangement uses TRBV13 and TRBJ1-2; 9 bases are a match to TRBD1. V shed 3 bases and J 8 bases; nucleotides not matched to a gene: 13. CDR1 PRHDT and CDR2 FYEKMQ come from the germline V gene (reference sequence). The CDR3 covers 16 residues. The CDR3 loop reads CASSFLPGQGSEGYTF. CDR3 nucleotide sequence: TGTGCCAGCAGCTTCCTGCCCGGACAGGGGAGTGAGGGCTACACCTTC.

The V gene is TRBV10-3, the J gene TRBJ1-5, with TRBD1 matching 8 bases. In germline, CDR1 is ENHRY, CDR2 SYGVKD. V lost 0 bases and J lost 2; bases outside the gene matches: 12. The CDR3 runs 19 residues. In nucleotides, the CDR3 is TGTGCCATCAGTGAGTCGAAGGGACAGGCCCTAAAGGGCAATCAGCCCCAGCATTTT. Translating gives CAISESKGQALKGNQPQHF.

In DNA, the CDR3 is TGTGCCACTGGCGAATCTCGGTCTACAGGGATCCACGAGCAGTACTTC. This gives the protein CATGESRSTGIHEQYF. The chain has TRBV2 and TRBJ2-7, with TRBD1 as a possible D gene (6 bases). Germline-derived CDR1 and CDR2 are SNHLY and FYNNEI. The V end lost 10 bases, the J end lost 5 bases, and 27 bases lay between the germline ends. This CDR3 region has 16 residues.

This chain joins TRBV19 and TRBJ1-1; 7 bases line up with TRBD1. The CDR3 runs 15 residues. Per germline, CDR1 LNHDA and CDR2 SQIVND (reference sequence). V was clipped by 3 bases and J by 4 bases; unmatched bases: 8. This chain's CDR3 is CASSIRGRGATEAFF. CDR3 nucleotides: TGTGCCAGTAGTATTAGGGGGCGCGGGGCCACTGAAGCTTTCTTT.

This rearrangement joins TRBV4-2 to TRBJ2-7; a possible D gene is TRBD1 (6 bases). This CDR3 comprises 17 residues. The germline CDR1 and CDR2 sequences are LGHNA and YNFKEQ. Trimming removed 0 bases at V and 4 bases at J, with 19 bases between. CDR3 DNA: TGTGCCAGCAGCCAAGATAGGAGTTTATGGACAGCTTACGAGCAGTACTTC. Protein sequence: CASSQDRSLWTAYEQYF.

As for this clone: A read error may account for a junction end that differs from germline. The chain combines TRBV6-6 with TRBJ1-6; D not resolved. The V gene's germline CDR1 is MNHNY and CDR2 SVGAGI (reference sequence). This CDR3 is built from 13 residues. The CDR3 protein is CASSYSGREDDLF. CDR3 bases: TGTGCCAGCAGTTACTCTGGCCGGGAGGATGATCTCTTT.

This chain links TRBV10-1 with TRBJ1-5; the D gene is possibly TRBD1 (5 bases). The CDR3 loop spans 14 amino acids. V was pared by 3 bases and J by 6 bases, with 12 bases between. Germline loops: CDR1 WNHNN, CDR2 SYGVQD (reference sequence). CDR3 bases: TGCGCCAGCAGTGACAGGGTCGGTGGTCAGCCCCAGCATTTT. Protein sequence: CASSDRVGGQPQHF.

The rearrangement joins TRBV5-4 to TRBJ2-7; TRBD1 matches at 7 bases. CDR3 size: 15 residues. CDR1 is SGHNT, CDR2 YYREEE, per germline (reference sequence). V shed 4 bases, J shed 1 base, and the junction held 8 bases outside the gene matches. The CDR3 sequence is CASSPTGTASYEQYF. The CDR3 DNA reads TGTGCCAGCAGCCCGACCGGGACAGCGTCCTACGAGCAGTACTTC.

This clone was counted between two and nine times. The CDR3, as DNA: TGCGCCAGCAGCTCGGCAGGGGATAACAATGAGCAGTTCTTC. Its protein is CASSSAGDNNEQFF. The J gene is TRBJ2-1, the V gene TRBV5-1, with D possibly matching TRBD1 (6 bases). Trimming shortened V by 3 bases and J by 5 bases, and 12 bases separated the two germline ends. CDR1 is SGHRS, CDR2 YFSETQ, per germline. CDR3 length equals 14 residues.

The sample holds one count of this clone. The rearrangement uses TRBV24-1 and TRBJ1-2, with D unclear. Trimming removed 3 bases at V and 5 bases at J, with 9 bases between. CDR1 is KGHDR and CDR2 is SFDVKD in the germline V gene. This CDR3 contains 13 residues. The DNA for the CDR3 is TGTGCCACCAGTGATCCGACGGAGTATGGCTACACCTTC. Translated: CATSDPTEYGYTF.

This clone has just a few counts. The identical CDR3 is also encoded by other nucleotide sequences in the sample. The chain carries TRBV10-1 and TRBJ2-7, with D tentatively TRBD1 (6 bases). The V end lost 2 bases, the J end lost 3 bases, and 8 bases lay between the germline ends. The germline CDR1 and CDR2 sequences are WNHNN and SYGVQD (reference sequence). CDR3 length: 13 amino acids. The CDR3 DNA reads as TGCGCCAGCAGTGAGAGGACAGACTACGAGCAGTACTTC. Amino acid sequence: CASSERTDYEQYF.

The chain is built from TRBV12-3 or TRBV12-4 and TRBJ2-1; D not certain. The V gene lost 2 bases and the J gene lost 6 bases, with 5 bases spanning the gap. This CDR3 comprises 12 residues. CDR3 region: CASSLTGNEQFF. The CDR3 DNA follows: TGTGCCAGCAGTTTAACCGGCAATGAGCAGTTCTTC.

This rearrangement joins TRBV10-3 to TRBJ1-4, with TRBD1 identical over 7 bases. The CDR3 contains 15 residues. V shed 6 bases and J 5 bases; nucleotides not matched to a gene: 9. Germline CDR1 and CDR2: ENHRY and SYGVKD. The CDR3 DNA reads TGTGCCATCAGCGCAGGGACAGCGAAGAATGAAAAACTGTTTTTT. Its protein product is CAISAGTAKNEKLFF.

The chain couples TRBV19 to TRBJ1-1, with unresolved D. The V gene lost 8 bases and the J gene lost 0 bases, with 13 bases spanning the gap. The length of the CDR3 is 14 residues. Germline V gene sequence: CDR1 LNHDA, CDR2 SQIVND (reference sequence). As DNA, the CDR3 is TGTGCCAGTGGACGAGGGCGGCTGAACACTGAAGCTTTCTTT. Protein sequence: CASGRGRLNTEAFF.